The clone carrying this T cell receptor beta chain was picked up a small number of times. The CDR3 runs 15 residues. J gave up 8 bases and V 3 bases, and 7 bases lay outside the gene matches. The V gene's germline CDR1 is SGHVS and CDR2 FNYEAQ. The sample is drawn from a study of identical twins' blood T cells. MiXCR, run by TCRdb on the 5' RACE reads, gives a single entry per CDR3 protein. Counted here are a few hundred thousand distinct CDR3 sequences, approximately 30% occurring once; the ten biggest clones make up about 6%. Reared together, all three twin pairs probably met the same infectious agents and vaccines.

The genes are TRBV7-6 and TRBJ1-4; 9 bases agree with TRBD1. Sequencing used PBMCs. The origin of this receptor is a woman aged 18 to 55 in good health. The CDR3 nucleotides read TGTGCCAGCAGCTTGGCCGGGACAGGGCTCGAAAAACTGTTTTTT. Protein product: CASSLAGTGLEKLFF.